Detailed here is one T cell receptor (beta chain). How the authors handled the data: It was from reference gene primer amplification that nucleated cell counts were estimated. Repertoires were generated with immunoSEQ multiplex PCR, while TCRdb's copy carries only in-frame clones and drops some. Clone size and V and J calls were adopted from that table, with D and trimming inferred from the DNA. The sample includes more than 300,000 clones, about 90% of them seen just once. The data stem from a study of blood T cell repertoires in COVID-19. About the research overall: Cohort 3 donors counted as recovered after two negative PCRs, clearance, or resolved symptoms. T cells, B-cell-depleted T cells, or PBMCs provided the cDNA or gDNA that served as material.

The CDR3 covers 15 residues. The source of this sequence is a man between 35 and 55 years old in a cohort exposed to, infected with or recovered from COVID-19 (not recorded which). The rearrangement joins TRBV21-1 to TRBJ2-1; the D call TRBD2 from the table was never checked on the DNA. TRBV21-1 is tagged as a pseudogene. The sequenced material came from PBMCs or T cells enriched from blood (not recorded which). This CDR3 reads CATLAGTSGNDEQFF. The CDR3 DNA sequence: TGTGCCACCTTGGCTGGGACTAGCGGGAACGATGAGCAGTTCTTC.